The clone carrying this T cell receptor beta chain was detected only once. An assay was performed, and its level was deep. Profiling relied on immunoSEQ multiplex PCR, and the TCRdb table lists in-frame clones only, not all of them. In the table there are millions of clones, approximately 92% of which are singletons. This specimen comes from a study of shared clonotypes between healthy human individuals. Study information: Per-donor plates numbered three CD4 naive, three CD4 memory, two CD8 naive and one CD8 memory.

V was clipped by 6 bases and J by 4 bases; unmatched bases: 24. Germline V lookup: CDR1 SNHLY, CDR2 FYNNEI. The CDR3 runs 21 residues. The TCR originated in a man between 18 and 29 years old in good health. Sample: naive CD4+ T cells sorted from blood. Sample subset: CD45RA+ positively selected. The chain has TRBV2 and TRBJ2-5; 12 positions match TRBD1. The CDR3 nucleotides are TGTGCCAGCAGCGGCGGGGCAGCAGTGGGGACAGGGGGCAATGCTCGAGAGACCCAGTACTTC. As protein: CASSGGAAVGTGGNARETQYF.